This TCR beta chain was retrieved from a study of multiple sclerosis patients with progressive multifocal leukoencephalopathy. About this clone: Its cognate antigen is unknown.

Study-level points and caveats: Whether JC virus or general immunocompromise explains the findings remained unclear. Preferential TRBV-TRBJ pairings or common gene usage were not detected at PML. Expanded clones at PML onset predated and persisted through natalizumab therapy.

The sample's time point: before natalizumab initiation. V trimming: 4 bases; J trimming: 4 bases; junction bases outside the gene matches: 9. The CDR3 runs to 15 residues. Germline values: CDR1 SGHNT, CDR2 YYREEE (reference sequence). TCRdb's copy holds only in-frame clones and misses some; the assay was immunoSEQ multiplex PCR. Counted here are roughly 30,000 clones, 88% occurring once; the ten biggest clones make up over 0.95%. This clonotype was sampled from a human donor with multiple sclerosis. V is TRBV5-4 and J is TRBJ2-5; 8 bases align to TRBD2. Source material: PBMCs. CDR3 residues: CASSENSGVIETQYF. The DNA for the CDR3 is TGTGCCAGCAGCGAAAATAGCGGGGTGATAGAGACCCAGTACTTC.